These T cell receptor beta chains were read from a single sample in a study of blood T cell repertoires in COVID-19. Only in-frame clones appear in the TCRdb table, and some are missing; sequencing was by immunoSEQ multiplex PCR. The sample records approximately 190,000 clones, roughly 80% being singletons. What was sequenced was peripheral blood. The receptors were sampled from a human donor in a cohort sampled during active COVID-19. CDR3s include the opening cysteine and the closing phenylalanine or tryptophan. A D gene is named only where the DNA matches it firmly. Rows give clone size only sometimes, using once, few, many, or a class for an expanded clone.

V gene,D gene,clone size,J gene,CDR3 protein,CDR3 DNA
TRBV7-9,NA,NA,TRBJ2-3,CASSLNQGDTQYF,TGTGCCAGCAGCTTAAACCAGGGTGATACGCAGTATTTT
TRBV11-2,NA,NA,TRBJ1-4,CASSPGVSTNEKLFF,TGTGCCAGCAGCCCGGGAGTAAGCACTAATGAAAAACTGTTTTTT
TRBV4-1,TRBD1,once,TRBJ2-5,CASSQDPDRGEETQYF,TGCGCCAGCAGCCAAGATCCTGACAGGGGAGAAGAGACCCAGTACTTC
TRBV5-5,TRBD1,NA,TRBJ2-5,CASSLRDSSETQYF,TGTGCCAGCAGCTTGAGGGACAGCTCGGAGACCCAGTACTTC
TRBV28,TRBD2,NA,TRBJ2-2,CASIRKGGRTGELFF,TGTGCCAGCATCAGAAAGGGAGGGCGCACCGGGGAGCTGTTTTTT
TRBV12-3/TRBV12-4,NA,NA,TRBJ1-5,CASSLRVHQPQHF,TGTGCCAGCAGTCTCAGGGTACATCAGCCCCAGCATTTT
TRBV20-1,NA,NA,TRBJ2-7,CSATIHEQYF,TGCAGTGCTACCATCCACGAGCAGTACTTC
TRBV19,NA,NA,TRBJ2-5,CASGTGVGETQYF,TGTGCCAGCGGAACGGGGGTGGGGGAGACCCAGTACTTC
TRBV11-3,TRBD2,NA,TRBJ2-5,CASSKREAKETQYF,TGTGCCAGCAGTAAGCGGGAGGCAAAAGAGACCCAGTACTTC
TRBV6-2/TRBV6-3,NA,NA,TRBJ1-1,CASSATYRVEAFF,TGTGCCAGCAGTGCAACATACAGGGTTGAAGCTTTCTTT
TRBV29-1,TRBD2,NA,TRBJ2-2,CSVAPLGAGDTGELFF,TGCAGCGTTGCCCCCCTAGGGGCGGGAGATACCGGGGAGCTGTTTTTT
TRBV5-3,TRBD2,NA,TRBJ2-3,CARVFGLADTQYF,TGTGCCAGAGTCTTCGGACTAGCAGATACGCAGTATTTT